This entry features one T cell receptor beta chain sequence. The antigen is undetermined. The CDR3 runs to 15 residues. Trimming at V came to 5 bases and at J to 10 bases, leaving 14 bases not matched to a gene. CDR1 is SGHTA, CDR2 FQGNSA, per germline. TCR beta CDR3 sequences were amplified from RNA transcripts. RT-PCR in the first round (using the HTBI primer set) targeted the TCR CDR3. TCRdb passed the multiplex PCR reads through MiXCR, listing each CDR3 protein once. In the table there are hundreds of thousands of distinct CDR3 sequences, 30% to 40% of which are singletons. These data originate in a study of T cells in Graves' hyperthyroidism and ophthalmopathy. Study in general: Peripheral blood was acquired at first diagnosis, ahead of any therapy whatsoever. Study-level results: Stable hyperthyroidism and ophthalmopathy were separated using 13 V-J signatures.

The V call is TRBV7-2, the J call TRBJ2-7; 10 nucleotides match TRBD2. The origin of this receptor is a woman between 40 and 55 years old with Graves' hyperthyroidism. Sequencing used blood. Here the CDR3 reads CASSPNLAGVARQYF. The CDR3 region has the DNA TGTGCCAGCAGCCCGAATCTAGCGGGGGTAGCTAGACAGTACTTC.